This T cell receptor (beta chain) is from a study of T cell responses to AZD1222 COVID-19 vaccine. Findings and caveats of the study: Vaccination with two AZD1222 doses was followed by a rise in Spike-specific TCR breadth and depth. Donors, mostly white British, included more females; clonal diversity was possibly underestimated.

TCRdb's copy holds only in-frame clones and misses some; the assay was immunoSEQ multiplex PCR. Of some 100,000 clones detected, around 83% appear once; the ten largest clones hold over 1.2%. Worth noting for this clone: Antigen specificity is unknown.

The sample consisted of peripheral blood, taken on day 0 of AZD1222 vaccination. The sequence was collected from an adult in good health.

The CDR3: CASSLGAGVEETQYF. The DNA for the CDR3 is TGTGCCAGCAGCCTTGGGGCGGGAGTAGAAGAGACCCAGTACTTC. This chain uses TRBV9 with TRBJ2-5, with 7 bases fitting TRBD2. J gave up 3 bases and V 4 bases, and 9 bases lay outside the gene matches. The CDR3 is 15 amino acids. Germline V gives CDR1 SGDLS, CDR2 YYNGEE.